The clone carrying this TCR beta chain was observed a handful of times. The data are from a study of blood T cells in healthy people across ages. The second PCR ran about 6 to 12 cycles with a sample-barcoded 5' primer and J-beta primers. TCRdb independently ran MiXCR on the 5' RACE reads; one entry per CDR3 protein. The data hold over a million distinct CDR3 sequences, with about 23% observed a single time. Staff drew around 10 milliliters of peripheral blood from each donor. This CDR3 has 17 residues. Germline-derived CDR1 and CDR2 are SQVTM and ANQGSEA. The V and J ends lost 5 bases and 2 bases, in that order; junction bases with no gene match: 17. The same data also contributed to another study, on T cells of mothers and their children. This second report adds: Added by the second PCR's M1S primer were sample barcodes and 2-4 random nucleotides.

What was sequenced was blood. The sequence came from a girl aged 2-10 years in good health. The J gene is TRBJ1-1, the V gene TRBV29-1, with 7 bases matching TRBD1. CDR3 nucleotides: TGCAGCGTTATAGGCCGGGGACAGACAACGCCTAACACTGAAGCTTTCTTT. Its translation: CSVIGRGQTTPNTEAFF.